This record concerns one T cell receptor beta chain sequence. The CDR3 is 15 residues long. From germline, CDR1 is ENHRY and CDR2 SYGVKD. After removal of 5 bases from V and 6 bases from J, the junction contained 12 bases not matched to a gene. While infection was still active, Seattle patients were enrolled and then followed longitudinally. These data originate in a study of blood T cell repertoires in COVID-19. Study as a whole: The study drew acute and convalescent COVID-19 samples from the United States, Italy and Spain.

In the study's own analysis: Amplifying reference gene primers gave estimates of nucleated cell counts. Here immunoSEQ multiplex PCR was the method, and the copy in TCRdb shows in-frame clones only, minus some. The V and J calls and clone size come from that table; D and trimming were worked out from the DNA. The table has about 140,000 clones, about 87% seen once. The sequence came from a human donor with COVID-19, enrolled during active disease. The donor label of this sample is uncertain. Material for sequencing was peripheral blood. This chain uses TRBV10-3 with TRBJ1-1; 7 bases line up with TRBD1. CDR3 nucleotides: TGTGCCATCAGTCCTACAGGGGCAGAAGGGGCTGAAGCTTTCTTT. Residues: CAISPTGAEGAEAFF.